Detailed here is one TCR beta chain. Its antigen remains unknown. From the 5' RACE reads, TCRdb called clonotypes with MiXCR, one entry per CDR3 protein. The data hold about 500,000 distinct CDR3 sequences, with about a sixth observed a single time. Trimming removed 6 bases from V and 4 bases from J; junction bases left unmatched: 9. The CDR3 sequence is 15 residues long. Germline CDR1 MGHRA, CDR2 YSYEKL. The data originate from a study of T cells after yellow fever vaccination. Study-wide findings and caveats: Though it reached lower strength, the secondary response hit its peak faster, day 5 versus 15. Most primary-vaccination clones reappeared after the booster (just under 98% CD4, 75% to 90% CD8). Contaminants from the bulk population, in the form of abundant clonotypes, could be found in FACS-sorted repertoires.

The material was PBMCs, obtained 4 to 6 days after the first yellow fever vaccination. The receptor's source is a man younger than 30 who received the YFV17D yellow fever vaccine. This chain uses TRBV4-1 with TRBJ1-1; 9 bases match TRBD1. The CDR3 sequence: CASSPGQGPSTEAFF. CDR3 in DNA: TGCGCCAGCAGTCCGGGACAGGGTCCGAGCACTGAAGCTTTCTTT.